The 32 T cell receptor beta chains listed next were all sequenced from one sample in a study of cytomegalovirus exposure and HLA in healthy donors. The repertoire was sequenced with immunoSEQ multiplex PCR; TCRdb's copy has only in-frame clones and lacks some. The sample lists under 100,000 clones; about 96% were seen once. Sequenced: PBMCs. All receptors come from a man aged 18 to 35 in good health and CMV-seronegative.

The chain has TRBV4-3 and TRBJ2-1, with a possible D match to TRBD2 (6 bases). Germline loops: CDR1 LGHNA, CDR2 YSLEER. The CDR3 consists of 16 residues. Trimming left V 0 bases short and J 2 bases short, with 11 bases between. CDR3 in amino acids: CASSQDGGMPYNEQFF. The CDR3 region has the DNA TGCGCCAGCAGCCAAGATGGCGGGATGCCCTACAATGAGCAGTTCTTC.

The chain has TRBV18 and TRBJ2-5; the match to TRBD1 covers 7 bases. Per germline, CDR1 KGHSH and CDR2 LQKENI. Unmatched junction bases numbered 4, after V lost 5 bases and J lost 4 bases. The CDR3 consists of 13 residues. In DNA form, the CDR3 reads TGTGCCAGCTCAGGGACAGTTATAGAGACCCAGTACTTC. This gives the protein CASSGTVIETQYF.

The chain is built from TRBV19 and TRBJ1-2; no clear D gene. Trimming took 5 bases from V and 9 from J, leaving 10 bases between them. The CDR3 is 11 residues long. Germline V gene lookup returns CDR1 LNHDA and CDR2 SQIVND (reference sequence). CDR3 DNA: TGTGCCAGTAGTCGCGGGGTCAGCTACACCTTC. It encodes CASSRGVSYTF.

The chain combines TRBV11-3 with TRBJ1-1; D gene unclear. V lost 5 bases and J 4 bases, leaving 17 bases between the germline ends. In germline, CDR1 is SGHNT, CDR2 YENEEA. There are 15 residues in the CDR3. The CDR3 DNA reads TGTGCCAGCAGCGGAGGCTCGGGTTGGGGCACTGAAGCTTTCTTT. It is translated as CASSGGSGWGTEAFF.

The chain uses TRBV11-3 and TRBJ2-1, with TRBD1 as a possible D gene (6 bases). V was clipped by 1 base and J by 7 bases, with 14 bases between them. Germline V gives CDR1 SGHNT, CDR2 YENEEA. CDR3 size: 15 residues. CDR3 nucleotides: TGTGCCAGCAGCTTAGCCTCCCCCGGGACAAATGAGCAGTTCTTC. Translating gives CASSLASPGTNEQFF. Drawing the rest from reference TRBV11-3 and TRBJ2-1, the complete variable domain is EAGVVQSPRYKIIEKKQPVAFWCNPISGHNTLYWYLQNLGQGPELLIRYENEEAVDDSQLPKDRFSAERLKGVDSTLKIQPAELGDSAVYLCASSLASPGTNEQFFGPGTRLTVL.

V usage is TRBV4-1 and J usage is TRBJ2-3, with 9 bases matching TRBD2. The CDR3 runs to 16 residues. Germline loops: CDR1 MGHRA, CDR2 YSYEKL. Trimming removed 5 bases from V and 0 bases from J; junction bases left unmatched: 6. As DNA, the CDR3 is TGCGCCAGCAGCAGGACTAGCGCTTCTAGCACAGATACGCAGTATTTT. It codes for CASSRTSASSTDTQYF.

This chain links TRBV27 with TRBJ2-5; 11 bases are a match to TRBD2. This CDR3 comprises 15 residues. Per germline, CDR1 MNHEY and CDR2 SMNVEV (reference sequence). V trimming: 2 bases; J trimming: 5 bases; junction bases outside the gene matches: 4. The CDR3 reads CASSLLAGGTETQYF. In DNA form, the CDR3 reads TGTGCCAGCAGTTTACTAGCGGGAGGTACGGAGACCCAGTACTTC.

This chain uses TRBV5-1 with TRBJ2-3; the D is unclear. The V gene lost 0 bases and the J gene lost 0 bases, with 11 bases spanning the gap. The germline V gene has CDR1 SGHRS and CDR2 YFSETQ. The CDR3 covers 16 residues. This chain's CDR3 is CASSLEAGLSTDTQYF. DNA for the CDR3: TGCGCCAGCAGCTTGGAGGCAGGCCTTAGCACAGATACGCAGTATTTT. Supplemented by reference TRBV5-1 and TRBJ2-3, the full variable domain reads KAGVTQTPRYLIKTRGQQVTLSCSPISGHRSVSWYQQTPGQGLQFLFEYFSETQRNKGNFPGRFSGRQFSNSRSEMNVSTLELGDSALYLCASSLEAGLSTDTQYFGPGTRLTVL.

The chain joins TRBV2 to TRBJ2-5; D is perhaps TRBD2 (5 bases). The CDR3 is 16 residues long. V was shortened by 4 bases and J by 2 bases, with 17 bases between the two germline ends. Germline V gives CDR1 SNHLY, CDR2 FYNNEI. The CDR3 DNA reads TGTGCCAGCAGTGCGGGATTGGTAGGGCCACAAGAGACCCAGTACTTC. This sequence encodes CASSAGLVGPQETQYF.

CDR3 in DNA: TGTGCCAGTAACCTTAGAGGACAACCCTCCTATGGCTACACCTTC. It specifies CASNLRGQPSYGYTF. The chain joins TRBV19 to TRBJ1-2; a possible D gene is TRBD1 (5 bases). Per the germline V gene, CDR1 is LNHDA and CDR2 is SQIVND (reference sequence). V lost 7 bases to trimming and J lost 4 bases, with 19 bases between them. The CDR3 runs 15 residues.

The chain uses TRBV29-1 and TRBJ2-2; 11 positions match TRBD2. CDR1 is SQVTM, CDR2 ANQGSEA, per germline. CDR3 size: 15 residues. The J segment lost 5 bases and the V segment lost 1 base, leaving 3 bases of the junction unmatched. The CDR3 reads CSVEVRLAGTGELFF. The CDR3 DNA is TGCAGCGTTGAAGTCCGACTAGCGGGAACCGGGGAGCTGTTTTTT.

The chain has TRBV5-4 and TRBJ2-3; the match to TRBD2 covers 7 bases. Germline CDR1 and CDR2: SGHNT and YYREEE (reference sequence). CDR3 length: 16 residues. Trimming took 3 bases from V and 4 from J; bases not matched to a gene: 11. CDR3 residues: CASSSRTSSVADTQYF. CDR3 DNA: TGTGCCAGCAGCTCCCGGACTAGTTCAGTCGCAGATACGCAGTATTTT.

This rearrangement joins TRBV6-1 to TRBJ2-3, with TRBD2 matching over 10 bases. This CDR3 has 15 amino acids. With V trimmed by 1 base and J by 4 bases, 2 bases remained unmatched. Germline V CDR1 and CDR2: MNHNS, SASEGT. This chain's CDR3 is CASSEGTSGSDTQYF. The CDR3 nucleotides read TGTGCCAGCAGTGAAGGGACTAGCGGATCAGATACGCAGTATTTT.

This chain connects TRBV11-3 to TRBJ1-1, with D perhaps TRBD1 (6 bases). With 1 base removed from V and 5 bases from J, the gap between germline ends came to 17 bases. CDR3 length: 16 residues. CDR1 and CDR2 from the germline V gene are SGHNT and YENEEA. CDR3 protein: CASSLVKGRGLTEAFF. In DNA, the CDR3 is TGTGCCAGCAGCTTAGTGAAGGGCAGGGGTTTGACTGAAGCTTTCTTT.

The chain uses TRBV27 and TRBJ1-1, with 9 bases aligning to TRBD1. Germline CDR1 reads MNHEY; CDR2 reads SMNVEV (reference sequence). J lost 5 bases, V lost 5 bases, and 15 bases had no gene match. The CDR3 is made up of 17 amino acids. In nucleotides, the CDR3 is TGTGCCAGCAGTCGCTGGTTTCAGACAGGGGGACGGACTGAAGCTTTCTTT. Its protein is CASSRWFQTGGRTEAFF.

V and J are TRBV6-1 and TRBJ1-3; D might be TRBD1 (6 bases). Germline V gene sequence: CDR1 MNHNS, CDR2 SASEGT. The ends were cut back, 2 bases at V and 1 base at J, with 9 bases in the middle. This CDR3 spans 15 amino acids. The CDR3 here is CASSEWTVSGNTIYF. In DNA, the CDR3 is TGTGCCAGCAGTGAATGGACAGTGTCTGGAAACACCATATATTTT.

The rearrangement links TRBV27 to TRBJ1-5, with TRBD1 as a possible D gene (6 bases). V lost 7 bases and J lost 8, with 12 bases in between. CDR3 length: 12 residues. The V gene's germline CDR1 is MNHEY and CDR2 SMNVEV (reference sequence). This chain's CDR3 is CASNFPGEPQHF. For the CDR3, the DNA is TGTGCCAGCAATTTCCCAGGGGAGCCCCAGCATTTT.

The chain recombines TRBV11-2 with TRBJ2-7; tentative D call: TRBD2 (5 bases). The CDR3 contains 14 residues. Trimming cost V 5 bases and J 2 bases, with 13 bases left between them. The germline CDR1 and CDR2 sequences are SGHAT and FQNNGV. The CDR3 DNA reads as TGTGCCAGCAGCCCCGGTGGGAGTACCTACGAGCAGTACGTC. Translated, it gives CASSPGGSTYEQYV.

The gene calls are TRBV6-1 and TRBJ2-6, with TRBD1 matching 7 bases. The germline V gene has CDR1 MNHNS and CDR2 SASEGT. V was clipped by 4 bases and J by 0 bases; unmatched bases: 9. The CDR3 runs to 18 residues. CDR3 bases: TGTGCCAGCAGTGGCCGACAGGGATGGCCCTCTGGGGCCAACGTCCTGACTTTC. Encoded protein: CASSGRQGWPSGANVLTF.

This sequence joins TRBV6-5 and TRBJ1-2; D is uncertain. The V gene lost 0 bases and the J gene lost 0 bases, with 8 bases spanning the gap. The CDR3 spans 15 residues. The V gene's germline CDR1 is MNHEY and CDR2 SVGAGI. CDR3 amino acids: CASSYSQKTNYGYTF. The DNA for the CDR3 is TGTGCCAGCAGTTACTCACAGAAAACTAACTATGGCTACACCTTC.

This chain uses TRBV30 with TRBJ2-3; TRBD2 matches 9 bases. The CDR3 is 13 amino acids. Germline V lookup: CDR1 GTSNPN, CDR2 SVGIG (reference sequence). The ends lost 4 bases at V and 4 bases at J; junction bases unmatched: 3. The CDR3 DNA follows: TGTGCCTGGACTAGCGGGACCCCAGATACGCAGTATTTT. Translation: CAWTSGTPDTQYF.

The V call is TRBV6-4, the J call TRBJ1-5; D might be TRBD1 (6 bases). With 2 bases removed from V and 0 bases from J, the gap between germline ends came to 14 bases. CDR3 length: 17 amino acids. CDR1 is MRHNA and CDR2 is SNTAGT in the germline V gene. CDR3 in amino acids: CASSDEEGGYSNQPQHF. In nucleotides, the CDR3 is TGTGCCAGCAGTGACGAGGAGGGGGGGTATAGCAATCAGCCCCAGCATTTT.

This clone was recorded once. The chain has TRBV6-5 and TRBJ1-1, with D possibly matching TRBD1 (5 bases). CDR1 MNHEY and CDR2 SVGAGI come from the germline V gene. V was shortened by 0 bases and J by 5 bases, with 13 bases between the two germline ends. The CDR3 spans 15 residues. CDR3 residues: CASSYSSETETEAFF. DNA of the CDR3: TGTGCCAGCAGTTACTCGAGCGAGACAGAAACTGAAGCTTTCTTT.

This chain joins TRBV27 and TRBJ2-1; TRBD2 might be the D (5 bases). This CDR3 comprises 16 residues. Germline CDR1 MNHEY, CDR2 SMNVEV (reference sequence). V was trimmed by 4 bases and J by 7 bases, leaving 20 bases between them. The CDR3 nucleotides are TGTGCCAGCAGTTCCCTGCGGGTGACTATTCGGAATGAGCAGTTCTTC. It is translated as CASSSLRVTIRNEQFF.

The DNA of the CDR3 is TGTGCCAGCAGTGAAGCGGTGGGGGCCACCAAAAACATTCAGTACTTC. It is translated as CASSEAVGATKNIQYF. The V and J genes are TRBV6-1 and TRBJ2-4; D possibly corresponds to TRBD1 (6 bases). This CDR3 region has 16 residues. V was trimmed by 0 bases and J by 2 bases, leaving 11 bases between them. The germline CDR1 and CDR2 sequences are MNHNS and SASEGT.

The CDR3 reads CASRVQSTDTQYF. Here the CDR3 DNA reads TGTGCCAGCAGAGTACAAAGCACAGATACGCAGTATTTT. V gene TRBV5-4 combines with J gene TRBJ2-3; D call uncertain. CDR1 and CDR2 from the germline V gene are SGHNT and YYREEE (reference sequence). The CDR3 runs 13 residues. V was shortened by 5 bases and J by 0 bases, with 7 bases between the two germline ends.

The J gene is TRBJ2-2, the V gene TRBV9, with TRBD2 matching over 7 bases. The germline V gene has CDR1 SGDLS and CDR2 YYNGEE. The CDR3 consists of 15 residues. The junction had 5 bases not matched to a gene; V was cut back by 2 bases and J by 4 bases. CDR3 DNA: TGTGCCAGCAGCGTCTGGGGCGGGAGCACCGGGGAGCTGTTTTTT. Residues: CASSVWGGSTGELFF. The full variable domain, in which reference TRBV9 and TRBJ2-2 provide the parts outside the CDR3, is DSGVTQTPKHLITATGQRVTLRCSPRSGDLSVYWYQQSLDQGLQFLIQYYNGEERAKGNILERFSAQQFPDLHSELNLSSLELGDSALYFCASSVWGGSTGELFFGEGSRLTVL.

The V gene is TRBV5-1, the J gene TRBJ2-7; TRBD1 matches at 10 bases. This CDR3 comprises 14 residues. Germline CDR1 SGHRS, CDR2 YFSETQ. The junction had 3 bases not matched to a gene; V was cut back by 0 bases and J by 6 bases. This CDR3 reads CASSLAGTGVEQYF. The CDR3 DNA reads as TGCGCCAGCAGCTTGGCCGGGACAGGGGTCGAGCAGTACTTC.

This chain connects TRBV6-1 to TRBJ1-2, with no clear D. Germline CDR1 and CDR2: MNHNS and SASEGT. This CDR3 has 15 amino acids. V lost 4 bases to trimming and J lost 6 bases, with 18 bases between them. CDR3 in amino acids: CASSAGVFMVNGYTF. CDR3 in DNA: TGTGCCAGCAGTGCCGGGGTGTTTATGGTAAATGGCTACACCTTC.

The V call is TRBV5-1, the J call TRBJ2-5; maybe TRBD2 (5 bases). Germline assignment: CDR1 SGHRS and CDR2 YFSETQ. Trimming stripped 1 base from V and 4 bases from J, with 14 bases between. The CDR3 runs to 15 residues. The CDR3 region is CASSLKVAGVETQYF. Here the CDR3 DNA reads TGCGCCAGCAGCTTGAAGGTCGCCGGGGTAGAGACCCAGTACTTC.

This clone was counted a few times. CDR3 residues: CASSALIGEGVTDTQYF. CDR3 DNA sequence: TGTGCCAGCAGTGCCCTTATAGGGGAGGGAGTTACAGATACGCAGTATTTT. This rearrangement joins TRBV6-1 to TRBJ2-3; TRBD2 matches at 7 bases. This CDR3 is built from 17 residues. Per the germline V gene, CDR1 is MNHNS and CDR2 is SASEGT. Trimming at V came to 4 bases and at J to 3 bases, leaving 13 bases not matched to a gene.

The chain employs TRBV27 and TRBJ2-7, with 7 bases fitting TRBD1. There are 14 residues in the CDR3. CDR1 is MNHEY, CDR2 SMNVEV, per germline (reference sequence). Trimming cost V 5 bases and J 3 bases; bases outside gene matches: 7. The CDR3 sequence: CASSPRQGHYEQYV. The CDR3 DNA reads TGTGCCAGCAGTCCGCGACAGGGTCACTACGAGCAGTACGTC.